These 22 T cell receptor beta chains were all obtained from the same sample, sequenced in a study of shared clonotypes between healthy human individuals. Naive CD8 cells comprised CD45RO-negative, CCR7-positively selected cells, excluding terminally differentiated effector memory CD45RA+ cells. Assay: immunoSEQ multiplex PCR; the TCRdb copy retains only in-frame clones and omits some. The sample includes hundreds of thousands of clones, 90% to 97% seen only once; the top ten take less than 0.13%. What was sequenced was naive CD8+ T cells sorted from blood. These receptors were collected from a woman aged 25 to 39 in good health.

This chain joins TRBV27 and TRBJ2-7, with D maybe TRBD2 (7 bases). The CDR3 length is 16 residues. Germline loops: CDR1 MNHEY, CDR2 SMNVEV (reference sequence). Trimming shortened V by 5 bases and J by 4 bases, and 21 bases separated the two germline ends. The CDR3 loop is CASSRIERGGLYEQYF. CDR3 nucleotides: TGTGCCAGCAGTCGTATCGAAAGGGGGGGGCTTTACGAGCAGTACTTC.

V and J are TRBV4-1 and TRBJ2-2; D gene ambiguous. V was clipped by 1 base and J by 5 bases, with 5 bases between them. The germline gives CDR1 MGHRA, CDR2 YSYEKL. This CDR3 region has 13 residues. CDR3 DNA: TGCGCCAGCAGCCAAGGAGGTACCGGGGAGCTGTTTTTT. Its protein is CASSQGGTGELFF.

This chain joins TRBV6-6 and TRBJ2-5; D is possibly TRBD1 (6 bases). The V and J ends lost 4 bases and 2 bases respectively, with 17 bases between them. The CDR3 is 16 amino acids. The V gene's germline CDR1 is MNHNY and CDR2 SVGAGI (reference sequence). CDR3 sequence: CASSSLAGTLQETQYF. DNA for the CDR3: TGTGCCAGCAGTTCCCTCGCCGGGACACTTCAAGAGACCCAGTACTTC.

This clone appeared once. V usage is TRBV12-5 and J usage is TRBJ1-2; D unresolved. This CDR3 comprises 12 residues. Germline-derived CDR1 and CDR2 are LGHNT and FRNRAP. Trimming pared 1 base from V and 7 bases from J, leaving 7 bases between. The CDR3 DNA sequence: TGTGCTAGTGGTTTGGCCACGGGTGGCTACACCTTC. Encoded protein: CASGLATGGYTF. Based on the CDR3 plus reference TRBV12-5 and TRBJ1-2, the full variable domain is DARVTQTPRHKVTEMGQEVTMRCQPILGHNTVFWYRQTMMQGLELLAYFRNRAPLDDSGMPKDRFSAEMPDATLATLKIQPSEPRDSAVYFCASGLATGGYTFGSGTRLTVV.

The chain is built from TRBV5-3 and TRBJ2-5, with 7 bases lining up with TRBD2. TRBV5-3 is an open reading frame, and its role is uncertain. The CDR3 covers 19 residues. V trimming: 6 bases; J trimming: 0 bases; junction bases outside the gene matches: 20. The DNA of the CDR3 is TGTGCCAGAAACCGACATAGGCCTAGCGGCTACCCAAACCAAGAGACCCAGTACTTC. Translation: CARNRHRPSGYPNQETQYF.

The table lists this clone with a count of one. Within the sample, other DNA sequences also encode this same CDR3. V is TRBV27 and J is TRBJ2-3; D is ambiguous. V was shortened by 5 bases and J by 0 bases, with 3 bases between the two germline ends. Germline CDR1 MNHEY, CDR2 SMNVEV (reference sequence). This CDR3 is 12 amino acids long. DNA of the CDR3: TGTGCCAGCAGTCCTAGCACAGATACGCAGTATTTT. This translates into CASSPSTDTQYF.

J is TRBJ1-1 and V is TRBV7-9; 7 bases align to TRBD1. Germline-derived CDR1 and CDR2 are SEHNR and FQNEAQ (reference sequence). Trimming cost V 6 bases and J 3 bases; bases outside gene matches: 10. The CDR3 loop spans 15 amino acids. The CDR3 region has the DNA TGTGCCAGCAGTTTCTCGACAGGGTTGGACACTGAAGCTTTCTTT. Translated: CASSFSTGLDTEAFF.

This sequence joins TRBV21-1 and TRBJ2-7; no check of the table's D call, TRBD2, against the DNA was made. TRBV21-1 is recorded as a pseudogene. CDR3 size: 14 residues. The CDR3 loop reads CASSKEDYSYEQYF. CDR3 nucleotide sequence: TGTGCCAGCAGCAAAGAGGACTACTCCTACGAGCAGTACTTC.

The rearrangement joins TRBV27 to TRBJ2-1; no clear D. Trimming took off 1 base at V and 0 bases at J, with 10 bases between the two ends. Germline V gives CDR1 MNHEY, CDR2 SMNVEV (reference sequence). This CDR3 has 16 amino acids. CDR3 DNA sequence: TGTGCCAGCAGTTTATTAAGGACGAGCTCCTACAATGAGCAGTTCTTC. This translates into CASSLLRTSSYNEQFF.

The chain joins TRBV28 to TRBJ1-4; TRBD1 matches 8 bases. Germline assignment: CDR1 MDHEN and CDR2 SYDVKM. The CDR3 has 17 amino acids. The J segment lost 0 bases and the V segment lost 6 bases, leaving 9 bases of the junction unmatched. For the CDR3, the DNA is TGTGCCAGCAGCGACCGGGGGACAGGAGCAACTAATGAAAAACTGTTTTTT. Translating it yields CASSDRGTGATNEKLFF.

V and J are TRBV27 and TRBJ1-1, with no clear D. Germline CDR1 reads MNHEY; CDR2 reads SMNVEV (reference sequence). CDR3 length: 13 residues. V lost 0 bases, J lost 4 bases, and 6 bases lay in between. CDR3 in DNA: TGTGCCAGCAGTTTATCGATGGTCACTGAAGCTTTCTTT. Its translation: CASSLSMVTEAFF.

V is TRBV27 and J is TRBJ2-1; D possibly corresponds to TRBD2 (6 bases). Per the germline V gene, CDR1 is MNHEY and CDR2 is SMNVEV (reference sequence). The CDR3 is 13 amino acids. CDR3 nucleotides: TGTGCTAGTGGGGAGGACTTCTACAATGAGCAGTTCTTC. This encodes CASGEDFYNEQFF.

This clone was detected only once. The chain joins TRBV15 to TRBJ2-4, with D tentatively TRBD1 or TRBD2 (6 bases each). Germline V gene lookup returns CDR1 LNHNV and CDR2 YYDKDF (reference sequence). The CDR3 runs to 16 residues. V was trimmed by 6 bases and J by 0 bases, leaving 15 bases between them. CDR3 sequence: CATRGGTEVAKNIQYF. CDR3 bases: TGTGCCACCAGAGGGGGGACGGAGGTAGCCAAAAACATTCAGTACTTC. The whole variable domain, remainder taken from reference TRBV15 and TRBJ2-4, is DAMVIQNPRYQVTQFGKPVTLSCSQTLNHNVMYWYQQKSSQAPKLLFHYYDKDFNNEADTPDNFQSRRPNTSFCFLDIRSPGLGDTAMYLCATRGGTEVAKNIQYFGAGTRLSVL.

This chain links TRBV6-6 with TRBJ2-7; D not resolved. CDR3 length: 13 residues. Per the germline V gene, CDR1 is MNHNY and CDR2 is SVGAGI (reference sequence). Trimming stripped 2 bases from V and 0 bases from J, with 5 bases between. CDR3 DNA: TGTGCCAGCAGTTACGAGTACTCCTACGAGCAGTACTTC. This sequence encodes CASSYEYSYEQYF.

The chain combines TRBV5-6 with TRBJ2-3; 7 nucleotides align to TRBD1. J was trimmed by 1 base and V by 2 bases; bases with no gene match: 7. CDR3 length: 16 residues. The germline CDR1 and CDR2 sequences are SGHDT and YYEEEE. As DNA, the CDR3 is TGTGCCAGCAGCTTCAAGGGGGCACTTCGCACAGATACGCAGTATTTT. It specifies CASSFKGALRTDTQYF.

The chain carries TRBV7-2 and TRBJ2-7; possible D gene TRBD2, 6 bases. Per the germline V gene, CDR1 is SGHTA and CDR2 is FQGNSA. The V gene lost 2 bases and the J gene lost 6 bases, with 11 bases spanning the gap. The CDR3 consists of 13 residues. This CDR3 is CASSLLEAGEQYF. The CDR3 bases are TGTGCCAGCAGCTTACTAGAAGCGGGCGAGCAGTACTTC.

The chain carries TRBV7-9 and TRBJ2-1, with a possible D match to TRBD2 (5 bases). CDR1 SEHNR and CDR2 FQNEAQ come from the germline V gene (reference sequence). The CDR3 length is 13 residues. V was trimmed by 5 bases and J by 7 bases, leaving 12 bases between them. The CDR3 region is CASSPSEVNEQFF. The CDR3, as DNA: TGTGCCAGCAGCCCATCGGAGGTAAATGAGCAGTTCTTC.

The V gene is TRBV12-2, the J gene TRBJ2-1; no DNA check was done on the table's D call, TRBD2. TRBV12-2 is given as a pseudogene. This CDR3 has 17 residues. CDR3 nucleotides: TGTGCAACCGCGTGGCTAGCGGGATTTCAGACCTACAATGAGCAGTTCTTC. Its protein is CATAWLAGFQTYNEQFF.

The chain recombines TRBV6-6 with TRBJ2-3; D gene ambiguous. Germline V gives CDR1 MNHNY, CDR2 SVGAGI (reference sequence). V was cut by 7 bases and J by 2 bases, with 13 bases left in between. This CDR3 has 14 amino acids. The CDR3 protein is CASTKSGTTDTQYF. CDR3 coding DNA: TGTGCCAGCACCAAATCCGGAACCACAGATACGCAGTATTTT.

The chain links TRBV7-9 to TRBJ2-7; D is possibly TRBD1 (6 bases). This CDR3 contains 14 residues. Germline lookup yields CDR1 SEHNR and CDR2 FQNEAQ (reference sequence). Trimming removed 1 base from V and 3 bases from J, with 10 bases in between. The CDR3 here is CASSLVGTFYEQYF. The CDR3 coding sequence is TGTGCCAGCAGCTTAGTTGGGACATTCTACGAGCAGTACTTC.

This clone was observed once. Within the sample, other DNA sequences also encode this same CDR3. This sequence joins TRBV11-3 and TRBJ2-2; possible D gene TRBD2, 6 bases. The germline V gene has CDR1 SGHNT and CDR2 YENEEA. The V end lost 2 bases, the J end lost 4 bases, and 11 bases lay between the germline ends. This CDR3 is built from 15 residues. In DNA, the CDR3 is TGTGCCAGCAGCTTACGGCGGGAAGGCACCGGGGAGCTGTTTTTT. This codes for CASSLRREGTGELFF.

The chain carries TRBV10-3 and TRBJ2-7; the match to TRBD2 covers 12 bases. The CDR3 covers 13 residues. J was trimmed by 4 bases and V by 11 bases; bases with no gene match: 6. CDR1 and CDR2 from the germline V gene are ENHRY and SYGVKD. CDR3 amino acids: CAVTSGRRYEQYF. In nucleotides, the CDR3 is TGTGCCGTGACTAGCGGGAGACGGTACGAGCAGTACTTC.